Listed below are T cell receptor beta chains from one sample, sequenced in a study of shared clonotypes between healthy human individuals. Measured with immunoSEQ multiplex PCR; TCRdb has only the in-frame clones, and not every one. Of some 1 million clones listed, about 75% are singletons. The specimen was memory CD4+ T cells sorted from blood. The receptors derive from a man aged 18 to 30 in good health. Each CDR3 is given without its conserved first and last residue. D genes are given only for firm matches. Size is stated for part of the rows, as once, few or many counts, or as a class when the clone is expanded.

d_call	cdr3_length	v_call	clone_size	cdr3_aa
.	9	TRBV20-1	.	SAIPEGTQY
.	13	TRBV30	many	AWSEVGRNNSPLH
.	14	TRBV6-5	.	ASSYSSSLANYGYT
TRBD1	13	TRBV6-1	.	ASSDRGQVNTEAF
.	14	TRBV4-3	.	ASSQGVVLGTDTQY
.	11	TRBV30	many	AWSVQGGVGYT
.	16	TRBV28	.	ASSLLTSGIAGGYGYT
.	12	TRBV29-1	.	SVSGAWSTDTQY
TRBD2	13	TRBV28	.	ASSLTGGAYNEQF
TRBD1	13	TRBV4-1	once	ASSPRDRGNYGYT
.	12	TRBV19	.	ASSIAGAQETQY
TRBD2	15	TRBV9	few	ASSPGQGLAEQGEQF
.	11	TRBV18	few	ASSPNRDYGYT
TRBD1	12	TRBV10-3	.	AISGSTGDYGYT
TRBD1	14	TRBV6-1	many	ASSESPRTGGSPLH
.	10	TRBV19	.	ATTDRYTEAF
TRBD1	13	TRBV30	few	AWSTRDRDNQPQH
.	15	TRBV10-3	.	AISGRLGSQQNTEAF
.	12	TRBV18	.	ASSQSTGTYEQY